The 5 T cell receptor beta chains below all came from one sample that was sequenced in a study of blood T cell repertoires in COVID-19. Some clones are missing from TCRdb's copy, which holds only in-frame ones; the method was immunoSEQ multiplex PCR. The sample contains around 270,000 clones, around 88% of which appear only once. Source material: peripheral blood. The origin of the receptors is a man in his thirties or forties with active or convalescent COVID-19.

This chain links TRBV9 with TRBJ2-1; 9 bases align to TRBD1. Trimming took 2 bases from V and 5 from J; bases not matched to a gene: 8. Germline V gene lookup returns CDR1 SGDLS and CDR2 YYNGEE. There are 16 residues in the CDR3. The CDR3 loop reads CASSVRGQGSNNEQFF. DNA for the CDR3: TGTGCCAGCAGCGTGCGGGGACAGGGAAGTAACAATGAGCAGTTCTTC.

A note on this clone: Distinct nucleotide sequences in the sample also encode this CDR3. V and J are TRBV9 and TRBJ2-2, with D maybe TRBD1 (6 bases). The V gene's germline CDR1 is SGDLS and CDR2 YYNGEE. This CDR3 spans 16 amino acids. V was trimmed by 0 bases and J by 0 bases, leaving 9 bases between them. The CDR3 DNA follows: TGTGCCAGCAGCGTAGGTGGGGGCCCGAACACCGGGGAGCTGTTTTTT. This encodes CASSVGGGPNTGELFF.

V and J are TRBV18 and TRBJ2-7, with TRBD1 identical over 7 bases. The CDR3 spans 16 residues. V shed 5 bases and J 3 bases; nucleotides not matched to a gene: 13. Germline-derived CDR1 and CDR2 are KGHSH and LQKENI. The DNA of the CDR3 is TGTGCCAGCTCATCCCTCTCGAGACAGGGTTTCTACGAGCAGTACTTC. It encodes CASSSLSRQGFYEQYF. Looking up the rest from reference TRBV18 and TRBJ2-7 gives the full variable domain: NAGVMQNPRHLVRRRGQEARLRCSPMKGHSHVYWYRQLPEEGLKFMVYLQKENIIDESGMPKERFSAEFPKEGPSILRIQQVVRGDSAAYFCASSSLSRQGFYEQYFGPGTRLTVT.

The rearrangement joins TRBV4-1 to TRBJ1-6, with D possibly being TRBD1 (6 bases). The germline gives CDR1 MGHRA, CDR2 YSYEKL. Between the trimmed V and J ends, which lost 1 base and 8 bases, there was a span of 24 bases. CDR3 length: 19 residues. The CDR3 sequence: CASSQGMAVGAMGHSPLHF. The CDR3 bases are TGCGCCAGCAGCCAAGGTATGGCGGTGGGGGCGATGGGACATTCACCCCTCCACTTT.

V is TRBV29-1 and J is TRBJ2-3; 9 nucleotides align to TRBD1. The V segment lost 4 bases and the J segment 0 bases; nucleotides outside the gene matches: 14. This CDR3 contains 18 residues. Germline assignment: CDR1 SQVTM and CDR2 ANQGSEA. The chain's CDR3 is CSVVGGQGVTRSTDTQYF. CDR3 coding DNA: TGCAGCGTTGTGGGGGGACAGGGAGTAACAAGGAGCACAGATACGCAGTATTTT.